These T cell receptor beta chains were read from a single sample in a study of blood T cell repertoires in COVID-19. Measured with immunoSEQ multiplex PCR; TCRdb has only the in-frame clones, and not every one. The sample consists of roughly 280,000 clones, approximately 80% of them appearing once. Sequencing used peripheral blood. The receptors come from a man aged 60-69 years with acute or convalescent COVID-19. CDR3s include the opening cysteine and the closing phenylalanine or tryptophan.

CASSPGQIGTDTQYF | TRBJ2-3 | TRBV5-6
CASSEDRDTGELFF | TRBJ2-2 | TRBV2
CAISESGTGAYEQYF | TRBJ2-7 | TRBV10-3
CASSSQGYEQFF | TRBJ2-1 | TRBV5-6
CASSYLEGGGEQYF | TRBJ2-7 | TRBV6-2/TRBV6-3
CASSLSLKGNSPLHF | TRBJ1-6 | TRBV27
CASRRTSEGGQPQHF | TRBJ1-5 | TRBV4-2
CASSLIGGEGEQYF | TRBJ2-7 | TRBV27
CAWTYSYEQYF | TRBJ2-7 | TRBV30
CATSIQGTDTQYF | TRBJ2-3 | TRBV15
CASSDRGLNTEAFF | TRBJ1-1 | TRBV11-2
CASSAGTSGRNEQFF | TRBJ2-1 | TRBV10-1
CASSLRGGAPQGYTF | TRBJ1-2 | TRBV5-1
CASSDPGGSTYEQYF | TRBJ2-7 | TRBV6-1
CASSDTTGTVHYNEQFF | TRBJ2-1 | TRBV25-1
CASSLLGSEAFF | TRBJ1-1 | TRBV7-6
CASSSVAGARTDTQYF | TRBJ2-3 | TRBV7-3
CASSQDGRAQSHQPQHF | TRBJ1-5 | TRBV4-1
CASSRSGGRNTGELFF | TRBJ2-2 | TRBV7-8
CASSPRGLAVNEQFF | TRBJ2-1 | TRBV4-1
CASRTGQANTGELFF | TRBJ2-2 | TRBV19
CASSKGGTYNEQFF | TRBJ2-1 | TRBV7-9
CASSQFTGRVAEKLFF | TRBJ1-4 | TRBV3-1/TRBV3-2
CASSRDKTYEQYF | TRBJ2-7 | TRBV6-5
CAWSVRGLLAGNTIYF | TRBJ1-3 | TRBV30
CASSLGGQGNYGYTF | TRBJ1-2 | TRBV5-1
CASTVRGTSGRSSYEQYF | TRBJ2-7 | TRBV28
CASRLARTSGRGSYNEQFF | TRBJ2-1 | TRBV12-2
CASSMGTSEQYF | TRBJ2-7 | TRBV19
CASSPGPGSSYEQYF | TRBJ2-7 | TRBV19
CATGQLGANEKLFF | TRBJ1-4 | TRBV15
CASSYRDRPLKAFF | TRBJ1-1 | TRBV5-6
CASSPQGAMDYEQYF | TRBJ2-7 | TRBV28
CAGGGRNAGANVLTF | TRBJ2-6 | TRBV10-1
CASSPSTDTQYF | TRBJ2-3 | TRBV7-3
CASSLGLAGKQETQYF | TRBJ2-5 | TRBV5-1
CASSQSLGRGNTEAFF | TRBJ1-1 | TRBV7-9
CASSEQGLLTEAFF | TRBJ1-1 | TRBV2
CSASFAGVRTEAFF | TRBJ1-1 | TRBV20-1
CASSDIAGGKTEAFF | TRBJ1-1 | TRBV6-1